Reported below is one T cell receptor beta chain. In the study's own analysis: Reference gene primer amplification in the assay estimated nucleated cell counts. Some clones are missing from TCRdb's copy, which holds only in-frame ones; the method was immunoSEQ multiplex PCR. For V, J and clone size, that table is used; D and trimming come from the DNA. The sample includes approximately 91,000 clones, more than 75% of them seen just once. The entry originates in a study of blood T cell repertoires in COVID-19. About the research overall: Donors in the United States, Italy and Spain gave samples during acute or convalescent COVID-19. The cDNA or gDNA used as material had been derived from T cells, B-cell-depleted T cells, or PBMCs.

This CDR3 spans 18 amino acids. V shed 1 base and J 1 base; nucleotides not matched to a gene: 7. CDR1 SGHVS and CDR2 FQNEAQ come from the germline V gene. The J gene is TRBJ1-3, the V gene TRBV7-8, with 10 bases identical to TRBD1. The sequence came from a man aged 65 to 85 with acute or convalescent COVID-19. What was sequenced was peripheral blood. The CDR3 DNA reads TGTGCCAGCAGCTTAGGTGGACAGGGGGTCGGGTCTGGAAACACCATATATTTT. Amino acid sequence: CASSLGGQGVGSGNTIYF.